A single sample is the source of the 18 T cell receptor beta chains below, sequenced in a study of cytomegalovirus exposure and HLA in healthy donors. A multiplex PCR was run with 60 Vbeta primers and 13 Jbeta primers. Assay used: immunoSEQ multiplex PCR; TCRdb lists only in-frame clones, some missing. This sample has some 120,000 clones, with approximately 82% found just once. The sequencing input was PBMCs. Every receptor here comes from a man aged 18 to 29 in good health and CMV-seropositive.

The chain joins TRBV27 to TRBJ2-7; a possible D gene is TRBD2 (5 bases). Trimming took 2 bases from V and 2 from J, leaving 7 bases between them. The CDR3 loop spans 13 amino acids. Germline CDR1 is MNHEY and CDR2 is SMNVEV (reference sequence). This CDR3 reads CASSLGGTYEQYF. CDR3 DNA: TGTGCCAGCAGTTTAGGAGGAACCTACGAGCAGTACTTC.

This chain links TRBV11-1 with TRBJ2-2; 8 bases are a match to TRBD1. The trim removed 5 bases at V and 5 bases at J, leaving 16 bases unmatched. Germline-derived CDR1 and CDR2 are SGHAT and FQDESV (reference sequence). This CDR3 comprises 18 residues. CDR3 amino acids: CASSLGWLTGAGTGELFF. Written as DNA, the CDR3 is TGTGCCAGCAGCCTGGGTTGGCTGACAGGGGCTGGGACCGGGGAGCTGTTTTTT. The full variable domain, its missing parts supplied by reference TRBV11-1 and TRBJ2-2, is EAEVAQSPRYKITEKSQAVAFWCDPISGHATLYWYRQILGQGPELLVQFQDESVVDDSQLPKDRFSAERLKGVDSTLKIQPAELGDSAMYLCASSLGWLTGAGTGELFFGEGSRLTVL.

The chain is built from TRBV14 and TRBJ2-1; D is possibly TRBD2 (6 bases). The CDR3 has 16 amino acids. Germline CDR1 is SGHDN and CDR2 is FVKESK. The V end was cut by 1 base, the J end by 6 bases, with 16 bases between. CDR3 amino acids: CASSQGAGRDFNEQFF. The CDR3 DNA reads TGTGCCAGCAGCCAAGGGGCCGGACGGGACTTCAATGAGCAGTTCTTC.

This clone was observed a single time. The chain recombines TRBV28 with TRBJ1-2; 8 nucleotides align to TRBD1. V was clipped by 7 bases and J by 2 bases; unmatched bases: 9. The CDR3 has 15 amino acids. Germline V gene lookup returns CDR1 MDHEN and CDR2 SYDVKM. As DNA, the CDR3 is TGTGCCAGCACCCTTGGACAGGGCAAAAACTATGGCTACACCTTC. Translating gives CASTLGQGKNYGYTF.

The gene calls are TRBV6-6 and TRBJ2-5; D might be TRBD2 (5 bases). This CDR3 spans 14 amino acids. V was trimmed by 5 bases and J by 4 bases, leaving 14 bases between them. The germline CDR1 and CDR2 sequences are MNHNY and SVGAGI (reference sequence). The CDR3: CASSPGGRRETQYF. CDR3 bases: TGTGCCAGCAGTCCCGGCGGGCGACGAGAGACCCAGTACTTC.

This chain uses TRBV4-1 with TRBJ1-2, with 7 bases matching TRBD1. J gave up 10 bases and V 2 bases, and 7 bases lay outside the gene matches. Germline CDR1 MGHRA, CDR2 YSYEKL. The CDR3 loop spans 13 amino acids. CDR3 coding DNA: TGCGCCAGCAGCCAATGGACAGGATACGCCTACACCTTC. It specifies CASSQWTGYAYTF.

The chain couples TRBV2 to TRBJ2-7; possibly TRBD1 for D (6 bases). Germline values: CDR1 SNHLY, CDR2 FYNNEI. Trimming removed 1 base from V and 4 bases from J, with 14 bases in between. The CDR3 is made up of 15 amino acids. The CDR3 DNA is TGTGCCAGCAGTGAAGACCGGACAGTTCGATACGAGCAGTACTTC. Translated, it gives CASSEDRTVRYEQYF.

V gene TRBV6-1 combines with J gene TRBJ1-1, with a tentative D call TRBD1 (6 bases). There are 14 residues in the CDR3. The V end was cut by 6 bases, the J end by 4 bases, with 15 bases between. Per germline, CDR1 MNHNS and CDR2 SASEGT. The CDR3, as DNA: TGTGCCAGCAGGGGACACCTTCCAGGCACTGAAGCTTTCTTT. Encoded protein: CASRGHLPGTEAFF.

The CDR3: CASSVHRAQGPTAQYF. The CDR3 DNA sequence: TGTGCCAGCAGCGTACATCGTGCACAGGGCCCCACGGCCCAGTACTTC. The genes are TRBV7-9 and TRBJ2-5; perhaps TRBD1 as D (6 bases). The germline CDR1 and CDR2 sequences are SEHNR and FQNEAQ (reference sequence). This CDR3 contains 16 residues. V was pared by 5 bases and J by 9 bases, with 25 bases between.

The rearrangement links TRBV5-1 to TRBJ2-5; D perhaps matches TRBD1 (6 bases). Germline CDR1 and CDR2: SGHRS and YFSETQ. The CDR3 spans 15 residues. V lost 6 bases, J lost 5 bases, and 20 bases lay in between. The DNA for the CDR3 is TGCGCCAGCAAAAGGTCAGGGGTGAATAGGGAGACCCAGTACTTC. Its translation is CASKRSGVNRETQYF.

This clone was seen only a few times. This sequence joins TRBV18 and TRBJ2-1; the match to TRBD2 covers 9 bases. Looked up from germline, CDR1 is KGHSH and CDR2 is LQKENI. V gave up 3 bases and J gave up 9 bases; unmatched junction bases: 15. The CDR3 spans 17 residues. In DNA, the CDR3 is TGTGCCAGCTCACCTCTCTCGTTCGCGGGGGGGCCTAGTGAGCAGTTCTTC. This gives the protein CASSPLSFAGGPSEQFF.

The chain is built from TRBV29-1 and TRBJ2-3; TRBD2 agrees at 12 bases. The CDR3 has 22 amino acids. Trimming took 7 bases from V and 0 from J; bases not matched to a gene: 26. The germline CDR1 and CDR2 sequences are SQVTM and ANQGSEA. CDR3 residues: CSAVEPLTPGPGLAGSTDTQYF. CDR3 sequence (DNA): TGCAGCGCCGTCGAGCCTCTTACGCCAGGACCCGGACTAGCGGGGAGCACAGATACGCAGTATTTT.

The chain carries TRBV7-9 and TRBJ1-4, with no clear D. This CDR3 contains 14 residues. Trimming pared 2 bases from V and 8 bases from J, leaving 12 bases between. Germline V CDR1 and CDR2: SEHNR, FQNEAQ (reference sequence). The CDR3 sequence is CASSLPETGEKLFF. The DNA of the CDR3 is TGTGCCAGCAGCTTACCCGAGACCGGGGAAAAACTGTTTTTT.

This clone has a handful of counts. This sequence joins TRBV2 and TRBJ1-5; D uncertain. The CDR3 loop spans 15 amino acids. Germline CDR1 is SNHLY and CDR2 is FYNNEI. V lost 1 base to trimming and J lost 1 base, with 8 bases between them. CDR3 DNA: TGTGCCAGCAGTGAAGGAGGGCTCAGCAATCAGCCCCAGCATTTT. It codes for CASSEGGLSNQPQHF.

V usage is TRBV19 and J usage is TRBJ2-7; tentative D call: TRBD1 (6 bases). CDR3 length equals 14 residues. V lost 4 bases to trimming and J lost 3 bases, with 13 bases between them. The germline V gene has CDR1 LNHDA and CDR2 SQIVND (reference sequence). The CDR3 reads CASSKTTGNYEQYF. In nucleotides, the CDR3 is TGTGCCAGTAGTAAGACTACAGGGAACTACGAGCAGTACTTC.

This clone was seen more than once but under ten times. CDR3 sequence reads: CASSLGVEAFF. The CDR3 DNA is TGTGCCAGCAGCCTCGGAGTTGAAGCTTTCTTT. The genes are TRBV5-6 and TRBJ1-1, with unresolved D. V shed 4 bases and J shed 7 bases, with 8 bases lying between them. The CDR3 has 11 amino acids. Germline lookup yields CDR1 SGHDT and CDR2 YYEEEE.

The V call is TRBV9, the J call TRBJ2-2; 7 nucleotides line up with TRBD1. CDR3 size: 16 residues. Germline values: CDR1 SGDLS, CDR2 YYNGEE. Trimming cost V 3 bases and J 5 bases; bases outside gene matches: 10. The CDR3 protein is CASSDRRQGGTGELFF. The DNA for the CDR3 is TGTGCCAGCAGCGATCGTCGACAGGGTGGGACCGGGGAGCTGTTTTTT.

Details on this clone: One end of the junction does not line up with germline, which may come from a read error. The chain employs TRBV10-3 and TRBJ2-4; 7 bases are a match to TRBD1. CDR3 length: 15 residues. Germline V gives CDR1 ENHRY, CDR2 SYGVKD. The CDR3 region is CAISELSGTENIQYF. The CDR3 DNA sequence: TGTGCCATCAGCGAGTTATCCGGGACAGAAAACATTCAGTACTTC.